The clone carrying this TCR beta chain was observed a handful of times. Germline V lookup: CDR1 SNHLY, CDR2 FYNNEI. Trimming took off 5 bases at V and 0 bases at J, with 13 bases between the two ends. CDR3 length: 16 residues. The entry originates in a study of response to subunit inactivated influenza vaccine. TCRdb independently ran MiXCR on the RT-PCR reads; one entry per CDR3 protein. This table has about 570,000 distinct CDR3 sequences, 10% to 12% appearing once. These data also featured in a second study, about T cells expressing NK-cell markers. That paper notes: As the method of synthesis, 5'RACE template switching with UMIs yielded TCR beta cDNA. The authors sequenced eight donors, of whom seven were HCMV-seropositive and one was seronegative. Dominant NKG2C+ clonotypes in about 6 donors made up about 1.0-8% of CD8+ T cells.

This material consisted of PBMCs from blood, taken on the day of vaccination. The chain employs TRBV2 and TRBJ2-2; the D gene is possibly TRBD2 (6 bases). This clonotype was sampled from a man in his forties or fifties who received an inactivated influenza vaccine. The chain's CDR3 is CASSLRVAANTGELFF. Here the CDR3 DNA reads TGTGCCAGCAGTCTGAGGGTAGCGGCGAACACCGGGGAGCTGTTTTTT. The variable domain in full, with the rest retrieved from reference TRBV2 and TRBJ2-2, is EPEVTQTPSHQVTQMGQEVILRCVPISNHLYFYWYRQILGQKVEFLVSFYNNEISEKSEIFDDQFSVERPDGSNFTLKIRSTKLEDSAMYFCASSLRVAANTGELFFGEGSRLTVL.